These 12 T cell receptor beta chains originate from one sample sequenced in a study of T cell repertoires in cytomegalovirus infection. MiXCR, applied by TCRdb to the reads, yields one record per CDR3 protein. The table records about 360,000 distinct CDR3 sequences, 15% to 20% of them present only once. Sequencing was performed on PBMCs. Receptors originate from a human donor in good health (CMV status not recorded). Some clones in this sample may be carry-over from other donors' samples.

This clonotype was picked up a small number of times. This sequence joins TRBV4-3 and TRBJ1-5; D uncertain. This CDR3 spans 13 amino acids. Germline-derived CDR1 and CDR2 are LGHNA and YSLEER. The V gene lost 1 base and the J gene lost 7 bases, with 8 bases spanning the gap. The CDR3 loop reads CASSQVLGQPQHF. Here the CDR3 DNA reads TGCGCCAGCAGCCAAGTTTTGGGGCAGCCCCAGCATTTT.

The CDR3 nucleotides are TGCGCCAGCAGCCAAGCGGCTGGGACAGGGGACGACGAGCAGTACTTC. This sequence encodes CASSQAAGTGDDEQYF. The chain links TRBV4-3 to TRBJ2-7; 10 bases line up with TRBD1. Trimming took 1 base from V and 5 from J; bases not matched to a gene: 8. The CDR3 contains 16 residues. In germline, CDR1 is LGHNA, CDR2 YSLEER.

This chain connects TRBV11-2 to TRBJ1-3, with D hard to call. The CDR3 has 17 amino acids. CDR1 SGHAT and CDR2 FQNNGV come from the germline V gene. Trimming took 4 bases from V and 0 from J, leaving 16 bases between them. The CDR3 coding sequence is TGTGCCAGCAGCTCGCCCAAGACGGCGGACTCTGGAAACACCATATATTTT. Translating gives CASSSPKTADSGNTIYF.

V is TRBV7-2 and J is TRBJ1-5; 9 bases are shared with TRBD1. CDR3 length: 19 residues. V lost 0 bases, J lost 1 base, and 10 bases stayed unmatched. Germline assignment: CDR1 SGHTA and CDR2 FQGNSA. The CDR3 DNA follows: TGTGCCAGCAGCTTAGCGCGGGACAGGGCCAGCGGGAGCAATCAGCCCCAGCATTTT. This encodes CASSLARDRASGSNQPQHF.

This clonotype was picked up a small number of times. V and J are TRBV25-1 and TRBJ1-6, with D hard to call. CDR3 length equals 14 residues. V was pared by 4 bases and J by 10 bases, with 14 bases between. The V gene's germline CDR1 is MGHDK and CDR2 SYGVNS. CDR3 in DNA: TGTGCCAGCAGTGCGGGCCTGGCGGGGTCACCCCTCCACTTT. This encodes CASSAGLAGSPLHF.

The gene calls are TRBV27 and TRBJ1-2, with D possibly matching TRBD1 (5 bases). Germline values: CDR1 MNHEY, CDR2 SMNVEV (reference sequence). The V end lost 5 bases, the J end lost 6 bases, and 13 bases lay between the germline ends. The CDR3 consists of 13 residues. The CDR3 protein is CASSLDIANGYTF. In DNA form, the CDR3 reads TGTGCCAGCAGTCTGGACATTGCCAATGGCTACACCTTC.

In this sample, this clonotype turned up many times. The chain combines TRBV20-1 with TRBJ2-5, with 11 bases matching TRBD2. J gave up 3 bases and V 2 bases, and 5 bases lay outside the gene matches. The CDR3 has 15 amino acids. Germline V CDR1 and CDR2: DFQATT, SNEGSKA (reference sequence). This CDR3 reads CSARSGTSGKETQYF. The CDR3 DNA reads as TGCAGTGCTAGATCTGGGACTAGCGGAAAAGAGACCCAGTACTTC.

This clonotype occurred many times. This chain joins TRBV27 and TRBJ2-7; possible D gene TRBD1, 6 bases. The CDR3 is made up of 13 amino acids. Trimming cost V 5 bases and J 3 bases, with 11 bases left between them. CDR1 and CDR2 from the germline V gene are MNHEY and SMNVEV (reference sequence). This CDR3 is CASSPTDSYEQYF. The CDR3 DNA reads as TGTGCCAGCAGTCCAACGGACAGCTACGAGCAGTACTTC.

The CDR3 protein is CASRGYDEQYF. CDR3 coding DNA: TGTGCCAGCAGGGGGTACGACGAGCAGTACTTC. The rearrangement links TRBV28 to TRBJ2-7, with D unclear. The ends were cut back, 6 bases at V and 5 bases at J, with 8 bases in the middle. The germline gives CDR1 MDHEN, CDR2 SYDVKM. The length of the CDR3 is 11 residues.

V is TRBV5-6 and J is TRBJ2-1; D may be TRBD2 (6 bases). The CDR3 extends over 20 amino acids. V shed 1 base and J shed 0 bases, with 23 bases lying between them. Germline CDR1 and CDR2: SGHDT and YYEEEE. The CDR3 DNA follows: TGTGCCAGCAGCTTGATCGGCCCAAAAGGGGACTCAAGCTCCTACAATGAGCAGTTCTTC. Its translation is CASSLIGPKGDSSSYNEQFF.

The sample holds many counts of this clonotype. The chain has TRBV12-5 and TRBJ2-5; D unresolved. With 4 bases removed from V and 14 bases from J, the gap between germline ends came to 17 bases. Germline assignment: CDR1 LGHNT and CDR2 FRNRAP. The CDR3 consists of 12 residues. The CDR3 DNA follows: TGTGCTAGTGGTTCCTTGTCACTACGGCTCTACTTC. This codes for CASGSLSLRLYF.

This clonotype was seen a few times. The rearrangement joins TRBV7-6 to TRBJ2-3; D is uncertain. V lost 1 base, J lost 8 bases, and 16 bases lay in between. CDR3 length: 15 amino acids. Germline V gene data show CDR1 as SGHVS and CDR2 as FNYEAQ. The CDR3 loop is CASSLEGHYSRTQYF. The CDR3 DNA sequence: TGTGCCAGCAGCTTAGAGGGCCACTACTCTCGTACGCAGTATTTT.